Shown below are 12 T cell receptor beta chains from a single sample sequenced in a study of cytomegalovirus exposure and HLA in healthy donors. Use of 60 Vbeta and 13 Jbeta primers characterized the PCR. Assay used: immunoSEQ multiplex PCR; TCRdb lists only in-frame clones, some missing. The repertoire holds around 120,000 clones, with about 84% as singletons. Sequencing input: PBMCs. These receptors came from a boy between 10 and 17 years old in good health and CMV-seronegative.

The chain employs TRBV4-2 and TRBJ1-1; 7 bases fit TRBD1. The CDR3 is 15 residues long. V shed 4 bases and J 1 base; nucleotides not matched to a gene: 6. Per germline, CDR1 LGHNA and CDR2 YNFKEQ. In DNA form, the CDR3 reads TGTGCCAGCAGCCCGTCCGGGACAGCGAACACTGAAGCTTTCTTT. Its protein is CASSPSGTANTEAFF.

The chain links TRBV7-2 to TRBJ2-7, with TRBD2 identical over 13 bases. CDR1 and CDR2 (germline): SGHTA, FQGNSA. This CDR3 has 16 amino acids. With V trimmed by 4 bases and J by 2 bases, 5 bases remained unmatched. CDR3 in DNA: TGTGCCAGCAGCTCCAGGACTAGCGGGAGCACCTACGAGCAGTACTTC. This encodes CASSSRTSGSTYEQYF.

The chain is built from TRBV7-7 and TRBJ2-2, with 11 bases matching TRBD1. Germline V gives CDR1 SSHAT, CDR2 FNYEAQ (reference sequence). This CDR3 has 16 residues. J was trimmed by 8 bases and V by 8 bases; bases with no gene match: 13. CDR3 nucleotide sequence: TGTGCCAGCGGAGTTCGGACAGGGGGCGCATCAGGGGAGCTGTTTTTT. As protein: CASGVRTGGASGELFF.

This chain links TRBV4-3 with TRBJ2-7; D is possibly TRBD2 (6 bases). This CDR3 has 16 residues. The germline CDR1 and CDR2 sequences are LGHNA and YSLEER. V lost 0 bases, J lost 0 bases, and 12 bases lay in between. The CDR3 sequence: CASSQDRLGSSYEQYF. The CDR3 DNA reads as TGCGCCAGCAGCCAAGATAGGCTCGGGAGCTCCTACGAGCAGTACTTC.

This clone was observed once. The chain couples TRBV4-2 to TRBJ1-1; a weak D match, TRBD1 (5 bases). This CDR3 comprises 14 residues. The germline gives CDR1 LGHNA, CDR2 YNFKEQ. The V gene lost 6 bases and the J gene lost 2 bases, with 13 bases spanning the gap. The CDR3, as DNA: TGTGCCAGCAGTCGGGACGGGAGAAACACTGAAGCTTTCTTT. Its translation: CASSRDGRNTEAFF.

The chain combines TRBV11-3 with TRBJ1-1; 7 positions match TRBD1. V lost 3 bases and J lost 0; bases outside the gene matches: 7. Germline loops: CDR1 SGHNT, CDR2 YENEEA. The length of the CDR3 is 16 residues. The CDR3 loop reads CASSLDWTGLNTEAFF. DNA for the CDR3: TGTGCCAGCAGCTTGGACTGGACAGGCCTGAACACTGAAGCTTTCTTT. The full variable domain, in which reference TRBV11-3 and TRBJ1-1 provide the parts outside the CDR3, is EAGVVQSPRYKIIEKKQPVAFWCNPISGHNTLYWYLQNLGQGPELLIRYENEEAVDDSQLPKDRFSAERLKGVDSTLKIQPAELGDSAVYLCASSLDWTGLNTEAFFGQGTRLTVV.

The J gene is TRBJ2-7, the V gene TRBV6-6, with TRBD2 as a possible D gene (5 bases). The CDR3 consists of 11 residues. Trimming took off 8 bases at V and 0 bases at J, with 5 bases between the two ends. Looked up from germline, CDR1 is MNHNY and CDR2 is SVGAGI (reference sequence). The CDR3 DNA reads TGTGCCAGCCGGGGCTCCTACGAGCAGTACTTC. Protein product: CASRGSYEQYF.

The V and J genes are TRBV27 and TRBJ2-1; 13 bases line up with TRBD2. J lost 7 bases, V lost 3 bases, and 0 bases had no gene match. The CDR3 totals 14 residues. CDR1 MNHEY and CDR2 SMNVEV come from the germline V gene (reference sequence). Here the CDR3 reads CASSLTSGRNEQFF. The CDR3 DNA reads TGTGCCAGCAGTTTGACTAGCGGGAGGAATGAGCAGTTCTTC.

In this sample, this clone turned up a few times. The V gene is TRBV7-2, the J gene TRBJ2-3; perhaps TRBD2 as D (5 bases). With 4 bases removed from V and 1 base from J, the gap between germline ends came to 12 bases. This CDR3 spans 15 amino acids. Germline CDR1 and CDR2: SGHTA and FQGNSA. The CDR3 is CASSSEGVGTDTQYF. The CDR3 nucleotides read TGTGCCAGCAGCTCCGAGGGAGTGGGCACAGATACGCAGTATTTT.

Note on this clone: One end of the junction is discordant with germline, which a read error may explain. In the same sample, other DNA sequences code for this CDR3. This chain links TRBV29-1 with TRBJ2-2, with 7 bases lining up with TRBD2. Germline values: CDR1 SQVTM, CDR2 ANQGSEA. The CDR3 covers 15 residues. The CDR3 DNA reads as TGTAGCGTTTCCGGAGAGCGGGACGACACCGGGGAGCTGTTTTTT. The encoded protein is CSVSGERDDTGELFF.

This clone was counted once. The chain joins TRBV30 to TRBJ1-2, with D possibly being TRBD1 (6 bases). Germline CDR1 GTSNPN, CDR2 SVGIG (reference sequence). This CDR3 is 11 amino acids long. Trimming pared 7 bases from V and 6 bases from J, leaving 12 bases between. The CDR3 loop reads CALTRQDGYTF. In nucleotides, the CDR3 is TGTGCCTTGACGAGACAGGATGGCTACACCTTC.

A word on this clone: Other DNA sequences in the same sample also yield this CDR3. The rearrangement uses TRBV5-1 and TRBJ2-5, with unresolved D. The CDR3 spans 11 residues. From germline, CDR1 is SGHRS and CDR2 YFSETQ. Trimming removed 3 bases at V and 2 bases at J, with 2 bases between. CDR3 sequence: CASSSQETQYF. DNA for the CDR3: TGCGCCAGCAGCTCACAAGAGACCCAGTACTTC. Full variable domain (rest looked up from reference TRBV5-1 and TRBJ2-5): KAGVTQTPRYLIKTRGQQVTLSCSPISGHRSVSWYQQTPGQGLQFLFEYFSETQRNKGNFPGRFSGRQFSNSRSEMNVSTLELGDSALYLCASSSQETQYFGPGTRLLVL.